The present entry profiles one T cell receptor (beta chain) with its context. Its specificity is not known. The data are from a study of tumor-infiltrating lymphocytes in localized non-small cell lung cancer. Study-wide background: The cohort mixed smokers and never-smokers, several histologies, and some post-neoadjuvant-chemotherapy samples. Resected tumor was paired with non-adjacent uninvolved lung from the same patient. Study-wide findings and caveats: IM1 and IM2 tumors showed no difference in T-cell fraction. TCR sequencing covered a subset of patients with enough tissue.

Germline CDR1 is MNHEY and CDR2 is SMNVEV (reference sequence). V dropped 3 bases and J dropped 0 bases, with 9 bases sitting between them. The CDR3 runs 16 residues. Generated by immunoSEQ multiplex PCR, the TCRdb table keeps only in-frame clones and is missing some. The sample yields some 15,000 clones, approximately 70% seen once. Sequencing used lung tumor tissue. The chain uses TRBV27 and TRBJ1-6, with D hard to call. The sequence was obtained from a human donor with non-small cell lung cancer. CDR3 nucleotide sequence: TGTGCCAGCAGTTTGGCACGGAGCTCCTATAATTCACCCCTCCACTTT. As protein: CASSLARSSYNSPLHF.